One sample yielded the 15 T cell receptor beta chains listed below, sequenced in a study of shared clonotypes between healthy human individuals. Sequenced by immunoSEQ multiplex PCR; TCRdb stores in-frame clones only, minus some. The table includes millions of clones, about 95% detected once. CD8 cells regarded as naive lacked CD45RO, were positively chosen for CCR7, and omitted terminally differentiated effector memory CD45RA+ cells. The specimen was naive CD8+ T cells sorted from blood. Every receptor here comes from a man aged 18 to 35 in good health.

V usage is TRBV5-6 and J usage is TRBJ2-7, with 8 bases identical to TRBD1. The CDR3 length is 13 residues. With V trimmed by 3 bases and J by 2 bases, 1 base remained unmatched. Germline V CDR1 and CDR2: SGHDT, YYEEEE. The chain's CDR3 is CASSWGQAYEQYF. As DNA, the CDR3 is TGTGCCAGCAGCTGGGGACAGGCCTACGAGCAGTACTTC.

The genes are TRBV4-1 and TRBJ2-4; 8 bases agree with TRBD1. V gave up 3 bases and J gave up 5 bases; unmatched junction bases: 3. The CDR3 is 14 amino acids. Germline V gene sequence: CDR1 MGHRA, CDR2 YSYEKL. CDR3 region: CASSQVTGENIQYF. Here the CDR3 DNA reads TGCGCCAGCAGCCAGGTGACAGGGGAAAACATTCAGTACTTC.

This clone was seen a single time. The chain combines TRBV6-1 with TRBJ1-2; 7 nucleotides align to TRBD1. Unmatched junction bases numbered 4, after V lost 6 bases and J lost 0 bases. This CDR3 has 14 amino acids. Germline CDR1 reads MNHNS; CDR2 reads SASEGT. CDR3 nucleotide sequence: TGTGCCAGCAGGACAGGGTTAGCTAACTATGGCTACACCTTC. It yields the protein CASRTGLANYGYTF.

To note about this clone: Other DNA sequences in this sample translate to the same CDR3. J is TRBJ2-1 and V is TRBV27; D gene ambiguous. Germline CDR1 is MNHEY and CDR2 is SMNVEV (reference sequence). V lost 3 bases and J 1 base, leaving 7 bases between the germline ends. This CDR3 comprises 14 residues. Here the CDR3 DNA reads TGTGCCAGCAGTTTTGTAGGTTCCTACAATGAGCAGTTCTTC. It is translated as CASSFVGSYNEQFF.

On this clone itself: Other nucleotide sequences from this sample produce the same CDR3. This chain joins TRBV6-5 and TRBJ2-6, with D hard to call. Germline values: CDR1 MNHEY, CDR2 SVGAGI. V lost 0 bases and J 1 base, leaving 4 bases between the germline ends. The CDR3 extends over 15 amino acids. CDR3: CASSYSSSGANVLTF. The DNA of the CDR3 is TGTGCCAGCAGTTACTCAAGTTCTGGGGCCAACGTCCTGACTTTC.

This chain uses TRBV25-1 with TRBJ1-1, with 9 bases that match TRBD1. V shed 2 bases, J shed 9 bases, and the junction held 10 bases outside the gene matches. The CDR3 sequence is 15 residues long. Germline V gene lookup returns CDR1 MGHDK and CDR2 SYGVNS. CDR3 sequence reads: CASSEVGTGPSQAFF. The CDR3 nucleotides read TGTGCCAGCAGTGAAGTCGGGACAGGGCCTTCCCAAGCTTTCTTT. The entire variable domain, with the rest obtained from reference TRBV25-1 and TRBJ1-1, is as follows: EADIYQTPRYLVIGTGKKITLECSQTMGHDKMYWYQQDPGMELHLIHYSYGVNSTEKGDLSSESTVSRIRTEHFPLTLESARPSHTSQYLCASSEVGTGPSQAFFGQGTRLTVV.

Only one count was recorded for this clone. V gene TRBV28 combines with J gene TRBJ2-7; TRBD2 aligns across 11 bases. From germline, CDR1 is MDHEN and CDR2 SYDVKM. The CDR3 extends over 15 amino acids. Trimming cost V 6 bases and J 7 bases; bases outside gene matches: 11. CDR3 in DNA: TGTGCCAGCAGCCTCGGGACTAGCGGTTTTTGGGAGCAGTACTTC. Amino acid sequence: CASSLGTSGFWEQYF.

The V gene is TRBV13, the J gene TRBJ1-6; the match to TRBD1 covers 7 bases. The CDR3 runs to 15 residues. Looked up from germline, CDR1 is PRHDT and CDR2 is FYEKMQ (reference sequence). V trimming: 7 bases; J trimming: 6 bases; junction bases outside the gene matches: 9. Here the CDR3 reads CASTRRGAGNSPLHF. The CDR3 DNA is TGTGCCAGCACCCGCAGGGGGGCGGGTAATTCACCCCTCCACTTT. Based on the CDR3 plus reference TRBV13 and TRBJ1-6, the full variable domain is AAGVIQSPRHLIKEKRETATLKCYPIPRHDTVYWYQQGPGQDPQFLISFYEKMQSDKGSIPDRFSAQQFSDYHSELNMSSLELGDSALYFCASTRRGAGNSPLHFGNGTRLTVT.

As regards this clone: The CDR3 does not end in the conserved phenylalanine or tryptophan, so this is likely a read error. The rearrangement uses TRBV5-1 and TRBJ1-2, with unresolved D. V lost 0 bases and J lost 5, with 11 bases in between. CDR3 size: 14 residues. Germline CDR1 and CDR2: SGHRS and YFSETQ. CDR3: CASSLEGGLYGYTL. The CDR3 DNA is TGCGCCAGCAGCTTGGAAGGCGGTCTATATGGCTACACCCTC.

This chain connects TRBV6-5 to TRBJ2-7; D gene uncertain. Germline CDR1 MNHEY, CDR2 SVGAGI. Between the trimmed V and J ends, which lost 6 bases and 0 bases, there was a span of 9 bases. The CDR3 runs 13 residues. Written as DNA, the CDR3 is TGTGCCAGCAGGGCCAGGAACTCCTACGAGCAGTACTTC. Protein sequence: CASRARNSYEQYF.

Worth noting for this clone: Other DNA sequences from this sample encode an identical CDR3 as well. This sequence joins TRBV10-2 and TRBJ2-7; D perhaps matches TRBD2 (5 bases). The CDR3 loop spans 13 amino acids. Germline-derived CDR1 and CDR2 are WSHSY and SAAADI. Trimming removed 6 bases from V and 1 base from J, with 10 bases in between. The CDR3 DNA sequence: TGCGCCAGCAGCCCGGACTGGTCCTACGAGCAGTACTTC. It encodes CASSPDWSYEQYF.

Here the CDR3 reads CASSPREDSTDTQYF. The CDR3 DNA follows: TGTGCCAGCTCACCACGAGAGGACTCCACAGATACGCAGTATTTT. The rearrangement links TRBV18 to TRBJ2-3, with D perhaps matching TRBD2 (5 bases). This CDR3 contains 15 residues. Trimming stripped 1 base from V and 2 bases from J, with 10 bases between. CDR1 and CDR2 from the germline V gene are KGHSH and LQKENI.

As regards this clone: Other DNA variants within this sample encode the same CDR3. The chain joins TRBV6-5 to TRBJ1-2, with 9 bases matching TRBD1. J gave up 2 bases and V 5 bases, and 6 bases lay outside the gene matches. Germline CDR1 reads MNHEY; CDR2 reads SVGAGI. This CDR3 comprises 15 residues. The DNA for the CDR3 is TGTGCCAGCAGTCCTCGGACAGGGGCCAACTATGGCTACACCTTC. The encoded protein is CASSPRTGANYGYTF.

The chain uses TRBV29-1 and TRBJ2-2; TRBD2 matches at 7 bases. The V and J ends lost 7 bases and 5 bases, in that order; junction bases with no gene match: 4. The CDR3 sequence is 12 residues long. Per the germline V gene, CDR1 is SQVTM and CDR2 is ANQGSEA. CDR3 DNA sequence: TGCAGCGCGCCGGGGGGAACCGGGGAGCTGTTTTTT. It translates to CSAPGGTGELFF.

The J gene is TRBJ2-1, the V gene TRBV4-1; 10 positions agree with TRBD1. The V gene's germline CDR1 is MGHRA and CDR2 YSYEKL. Unmatched junction bases numbered 9, after V lost 8 bases and J lost 8 bases. The CDR3 loop spans 14 amino acids. The CDR3 region has the DNA TGCGCCAGCGGGCGGGGACAGGGGTTGGATGAGCAGTTCTTC. It encodes CASGRGQGLDEQFF.